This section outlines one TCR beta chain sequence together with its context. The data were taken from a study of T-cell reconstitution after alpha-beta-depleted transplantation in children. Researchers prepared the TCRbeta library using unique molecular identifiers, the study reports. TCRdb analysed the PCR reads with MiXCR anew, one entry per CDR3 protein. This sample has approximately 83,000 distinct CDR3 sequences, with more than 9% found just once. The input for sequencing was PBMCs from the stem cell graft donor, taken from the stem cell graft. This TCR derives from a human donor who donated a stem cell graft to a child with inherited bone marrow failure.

CDR3 amino acids: CASSFLGQEQFF. Here the CDR3 DNA reads TGTGCCAGCAGTTTCCTCGGTCAGGAGCAGTTCTTC. The chain links TRBV28 to TRBJ2-1, with D hard to call. CDR1 and CDR2 from the germline V gene are MDHEN and SYDVKM. V gave up 3 bases and J gave up 10 bases, with 10 bases separating them. The CDR3 contains 12 residues.